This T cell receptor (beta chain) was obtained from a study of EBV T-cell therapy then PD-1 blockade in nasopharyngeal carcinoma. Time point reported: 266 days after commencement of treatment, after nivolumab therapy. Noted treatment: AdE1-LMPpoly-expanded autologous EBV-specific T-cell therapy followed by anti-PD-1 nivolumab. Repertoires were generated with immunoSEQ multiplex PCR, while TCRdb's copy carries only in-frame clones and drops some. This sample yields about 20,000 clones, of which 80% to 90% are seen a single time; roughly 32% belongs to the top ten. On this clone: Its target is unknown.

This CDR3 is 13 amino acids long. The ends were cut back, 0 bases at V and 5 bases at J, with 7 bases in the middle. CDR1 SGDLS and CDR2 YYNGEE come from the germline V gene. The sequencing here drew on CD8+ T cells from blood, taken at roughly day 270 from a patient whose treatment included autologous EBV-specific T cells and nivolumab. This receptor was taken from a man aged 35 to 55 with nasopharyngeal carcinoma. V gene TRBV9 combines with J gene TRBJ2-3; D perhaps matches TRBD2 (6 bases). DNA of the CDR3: TGTGCCAGCAGCGTAGGGGGGGAAGATACGCAGTATTTT. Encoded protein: CASSVGGEDTQYF.